The 16 T cell receptor beta chains given below trace back to one sample, sequenced in a study of metastatic and nonmetastatic thyroid tumors. Each patient went into thyroid surgery without having received any treatment. TCRdb reanalyzed the PCR reads with MiXCR. The sample has about 35,000 clones, 25% to 30% seen once. The sample consisted of blood. The source of these receptors is a female donor with papillary thyroid cancer or a benign thyroid nodule (not recorded which). Some clones in this sample may be carry-over from other donors' samples.

In this sample, this clone turned up once. Compared with germline, one end of the junction differs, possibly owing to a read error. This chain connects TRBV20-1 to TRBJ1-1, with D unresolved. Germline lookup yields CDR1 DFQATT and CDR2 SNEGSKA (reference sequence). The CDR3 is made up of 15 amino acids. Written as DNA, the CDR3 is TGCATTGCTAGAGATCCCGAGAAGGGCGGTACTGAAGCTTTCTTT. Residues: CIARDPEKGGTEAFF.

This chain uses TRBV11-2 with TRBJ2-1; 10 bases agree with TRBD2. This CDR3 is 17 amino acids long. V shed 2 bases and J 4 bases; nucleotides not matched to a gene: 8. Germline V gene lookup returns CDR1 SGHAT and CDR2 FQNNGV. The CDR3 DNA reads TGTGCCAGCAGCTTAAGGTCACTAGCGGGATTTTACAATGAGCAGTTCTTC. Translated: CASSLRSLAGFYNEQFF.

Regarding this clone: A read error may be the cause here, since a much bigger clone is one base away. The chain uses TRBV7-3 and TRBJ2-5, with 9 bases fitting TRBD1. The CDR3 is 14 amino acids. Germline V CDR1 and CDR2: SGHTA, FQGTGA. V shed 5 bases, J shed 4 bases, and the junction held 5 bases outside the gene matches. The CDR3 sequence: CASSVTGGAETQYF. For the CDR3, the DNA is TGTGCCAGCAGCGTTACAGGGGGCGCAGAGACCCAGTACTTC. Full variable domain (missing parts from reference TRBV7-3 and TRBJ2-5): GAGVSQTPSNKVTEKGKYVELRCDPISGHTALYWYRQSLGQGPEFLIYFQGTGAADDSGLPNDRFFAVRPEGSVSTLKIQRTERGDSAVYLCASSVTGGAETQYFGPGTRLLVL.

V usage is TRBV27 and J usage is TRBJ2-7; D is perhaps TRBD1 or TRBD2 (5 bases each). CDR1 MNHEY and CDR2 SMNVEV come from the germline V gene (reference sequence). Trimming pared 4 bases from V and 6 bases from J, leaving 10 bases between. There are 12 residues in the CDR3. The CDR3 reads CASSSLGVEQYF. The CDR3 nucleotides read TGTGCCAGCAGTTCGTTGGGGGTCGAGCAGTACTTC.

The CDR3 DNA reads TGTGCCAGCAGTCTAAGACTGGAATATGGCTACACCTTC. Amino acid sequence: CASSLRLEYGYTF. V and J are TRBV6-1 and TRBJ1-2; D remains ambiguous. The germline V and J ends were trimmed by 5 bases and 5 bases, with 12 bases remaining between them. The germline gives CDR1 MNHNS, CDR2 SASEGT. This CDR3 is built from 13 residues.

Only a few counts were recorded for this clone. This chain links TRBV2 with TRBJ2-7; D unresolved. V gave up 5 bases and J gave up 7 bases, with 15 bases separating them. Looked up from germline, CDR1 is SNHLY and CDR2 is FYNNEI. CDR3 length equals 13 residues. As DNA, the CDR3 is TGTGCCAGCAGTCCCACAGATCACTATGAGCAGTACTTC. Protein product: CASSPTDHYEQYF.

In its sample, this clone was seen once. The chain carries TRBV20-1 and TRBJ1-2, with a tentative D call TRBD1 (6 bases). The ends were cut back, 5 bases at V and 2 bases at J, with 12 bases in the middle. CDR1 and CDR2 from the germline V gene are DFQATT and SNEGSKA (reference sequence). The CDR3 loop spans 13 amino acids. This CDR3 is CSASTGSNYGYTF. The CDR3 nucleotides read TGCAGTGCTTCGACAGGCTCGAACTATGGCTACACCTTC.

This clone was seen repeatedly, ten times or more. The chain joins TRBV20-1 to TRBJ2-7; TRBD1 matches at 12 bases. CDR1 is DFQATT and CDR2 is SNEGSKA in the germline V gene (reference sequence). The CDR3 loop spans 14 amino acids. Losses at the gene ends were 6 bases for V and 7 bases for J; bases not matched to a gene: 10. DNA for the CDR3: TGCAGTGCGAATGCGGGACAGGGGGCGGGGGAGCAGTACTTC. This gives the protein CSANAGQGAGEQYF.

Details on this clone: The junction and the germline gene differ at one end; a read error may be behind it. The J gene is TRBJ2-7, the V gene TRBV5-1; TRBD1 matches at 8 bases. Germline loops: CDR1 SGHRS, CDR2 YFSETQ. This CDR3 has 15 residues. This chain's CDR3 is CASSLSVTGAYDQYF. DNA for the CDR3: TGCGCCAGCAGCTTGTCAGTGACAGGGGCCTACGATCAGTACTTC.

This clone was observed many times. Here the CDR3 DNA reads TGTGCCAGCAGTTCAAACAGGGAGTACTATGGCTACACCTTC. Amino acid sequence: CASSSNREYYGYTF. This chain connects TRBV3-1 to TRBJ1-2, with TRBD1 as a possible D gene (6 bases). The CDR3 sequence is 14 residues long. CDR1 and CDR2 from the germline V gene are LGHDT and YNNKEL (reference sequence). V was cut by 6 bases and J by 3 bases, with 14 bases left in between.

A note on this clone: The conserved final phenylalanine or tryptophan is absent from the CDR3, which likely points to a read error. The rearrangement links TRBV7-9 to TRBJ1-1; no clear D. Germline values: CDR1 SEHNR, CDR2 FQNEAQ (reference sequence). The CDR3 has 12 residues. The V end was cut by 3 bases, the J end by 6 bases, with 8 bases between. CDR3 DNA sequence: TGTGCCAGCAGCTTCGCAGGCCCTGAAGCTTTCTTA. Its translation is CASSFAGPEAFL.

By frequency in the sample, this clone is medium-sized (0.01 to 0.1%). The V and J genes are TRBV6-1 and TRBJ2-6, with D tentatively TRBD1 (6 bases). The CDR3 covers 15 residues. Germline V lookup: CDR1 MNHNS, CDR2 SASEGT. V was shortened by 6 bases and J by 0 bases, with 9 bases between the two germline ends. In DNA, the CDR3 is TGTGCCAGCAGGGACAGCAACTCTGGGGCCAACGTCCTGACTTTC. It specifies CASRDSNSGANVLTF.

This clone showed up just a few times. Since a much larger clone is just one base distant, this may be a read error. This chain links TRBV6-9 with TRBJ2-1; D is perhaps TRBD2 (6 bases). Per germline, CDR1 MNHGY and CDR2 SVAAGI. This CDR3 spans 16 amino acids. In DNA, the CDR3 is TGCGCCAGCAGTGAACTCCGGGAGCGTCCCTGCAATGAGCAGTTCTTC. Its translation is CASSELRERPCNEQFF.

The chain is built from TRBV3-1 and TRBJ2-5, with 11 bases lining up with TRBD2. CDR1 is LGHDT, CDR2 YNNKEL, per germline (reference sequence). Unmatched junction bases numbered 12, after V lost 4 bases and J lost 5 bases. CDR3 length: 17 residues. As DNA, the CDR3 is TGTGCCAGCAGCCGCCTGGGACTAGCGGATCCGGGGGAGACCCAGTACTTC. This gives the protein CASSRLGLADPGETQYF.

This clone was recorded at least ten times. The chain combines TRBV11-3 with TRBJ2-5; D is unclear. CDR1 and CDR2 from the germline V gene are SGHNT and YENEEA. CDR3 size: 14 residues. V shed 0 bases and J shed 4 bases, with 9 bases lying between them. The CDR3 sequence is CASSLDLTGETQYF. CDR3 bases: TGTGCCAGCAGCTTAGATCTAACGGGAGAGACCCAGTACTTC. Together with reference TRBV11-3 and TRBJ2-5, the CDR3 gives the full variable domain: EAGVVQSPRYKIIEKKQPVAFWCNPISGHNTLYWYLQNLGQGPELLIRYENEEAVDDSQLPKDRFSAERLKGVDSTLKIQPAELGDSAVYLCASSLDLTGETQYFGPGTRLLVL.

The chain recombines TRBV2 with TRBJ2-3, with 11 positions matching TRBD2. This CDR3 contains 16 residues. The V gene's germline CDR1 is SNHLY and CDR2 FYNNEI. V shed 5 bases and J 5 bases; nucleotides not matched to a gene: 9. CDR3: CASSNVAGGLKDTQYF. The CDR3 DNA sequence: TGTGCCAGCAGTAACGTAGCGGGAGGGCTCAAAGATACGCAGTATTTT.